The 7 T cell receptor beta chains in this list originate from one sample, sequenced in a study of T cells in Graves' hyperthyroidism and ophthalmopathy. What was amplified from RNA transcripts were TCR beta CDR3 regions. HTBI primers were used for first-round RT-PCR of the TCR CDR3. TCRdb reprocessed the multiplex PCR reads via MiXCR and lists one record per CDR3 protein. The sample holds some 200,000 distinct CDR3 sequences, around a sixth seen once. The sample consisted of blood. Receptors were obtained from a woman between 50 and 59 years old with Graves' hyperthyroidism.

This clonotype was observed at least ten times. The chain recombines TRBV6-1 with TRBJ2-7; TRBD2 agrees at 7 bases. There are 15 residues in the CDR3. V lost 1 base and J lost 0; bases outside the gene matches: 3. Germline-derived CDR1 and CDR2 are MNHNS and SASEGT. For the CDR3, the DNA is TGTGCCAGCAGTGAAGGGCTAGCGGTCTCCTACGAGCAGTACTTC. Its translation: CASSEGLAVSYEQYF.

The chain is built from TRBV7-9 and TRBJ1-3; 10 bases fit TRBD1. This CDR3 has 17 amino acids. Germline CDR1 reads SEHNR; CDR2 reads FQNEAQ (reference sequence). V lost 5 bases, J lost 3 bases, and 10 bases stayed unmatched. The CDR3 DNA reads as TGTGCCAGCAGCCAAGACAGGGGGCGATCGGTTGGAAACACCATATATTTT. This translates into CASSQDRGRSVGNTIYF.

The rearrangement uses TRBV12-3 or TRBV12-4 and TRBJ2-2; tentatively, D is TRBD2 (6 bases). V was shortened by 6 bases and J by 6 bases, with 14 bases between the two germline ends. The CDR3 is 14 residues long. The CDR3 here is CASSPRDSPGELFF. The CDR3 bases are TGTGCCAGCAGCCCCAGGGACTCACCCGGGGAGCTGTTTTTT.

The V and J genes are TRBV7-9 and TRBJ2-7; perhaps TRBD1 as D (6 bases). CDR1 and CDR2 (germline): SEHNR, FQNEAQ (reference sequence). V was pared by 8 bases and J by 4 bases, with 12 bases between. This CDR3 spans 12 amino acids. CDR3 in amino acids: CASGGRGYEQYF. CDR3 in DNA: TGTGCCAGCGGGGGCAGGGGATACGAGCAGTACTTC.

This clonotype was detected ten times or more. The chain carries TRBV6-6 and TRBJ2-7; no definite D call. Germline-derived CDR1 and CDR2 are MNHNY and SVGAGI (reference sequence). The CDR3 has 14 amino acids. V dropped 2 bases and J dropped 0 bases, with 8 bases sitting between them. CDR3 sequence: CASSYTRSSYEQYF. In DNA form, the CDR3 reads TGTGCCAGCAGTTACACGAGAAGCTCCTACGAGCAGTACTTC.

This rearrangement joins TRBV6-1 to TRBJ2-7; D ambiguous. Trimming removed 5 bases from V and 0 bases from J, with 5 bases in between. This CDR3 is built from 12 residues. Germline CDR1 and CDR2: MNHNS and SASEGT. CDR3 DNA sequence: TGTGCCAGCAGTCCAGTCTCCTACGAGCAGTACTTC. This sequence encodes CASSPVSYEQYF.

This clonotype was seen many times. The rearrangement joins TRBV24-1 to TRBJ1-5; maybe TRBD1 (5 bases). Trimming pared 5 bases from V and 6 bases from J, leaving 10 bases between. CDR1 is KGHDR, CDR2 SFDVKD, per germline. This CDR3 is built from 13 residues. The CDR3 region has the DNA TGTGCCACCAGTGGACAGTCTCGTCAGCCCCAGCATTTT. It is translated as CATSGQSRQPQHF.